This entry is about one T cell receptor beta chain. What it recognizes is unknown. The data are from a study of shared clonotypes between healthy human individuals. CDR1 GTSNPN and CDR2 SVGIG come from the germline V gene (reference sequence). Trimming removed 0 bases from V and 0 bases from J, with 11 bases in between. CDR3 length equals 15 residues. Using ten immunoSEQ deep assay plates, investigators sequenced unsorted PBMC DNA. Assay: immunoSEQ multiplex PCR; the TCRdb copy retains only in-frame clones and omits some. The sample lists around 480,000 clones, 60% to 80% occurring once. Overall study findings and caveats: Apart from blood, nothing was sampled; tissue repertoires likely differ.

Sequenced: PBMCs. The sequence was obtained from a middle-aged woman in good health. Some clones in this sample may be carry-over from other donors' samples. The genes are TRBV30 and TRBJ2-5, with D perhaps TRBD1 (7 bases). The CDR3 is CAWSVGGQYQETQYF. The CDR3 bases are TGTGCCTGGAGTGTCGGGGGACAGTACCAAGAGACCCAGTACTTC.